This T cell receptor (beta chain) is from a study of cytomegalovirus exposure and HLA in healthy donors. Donors were nominally healthy when sampled, though unrecorded immune exposures were likely. In the PCR, 60 Vbeta and 13 Jbeta primers were used. This table comes from immunoSEQ multiplex PCR, and its TCRdb copy is limited to in-frame clones, with some not included. The sample lists about 230,000 clones; approximately 90% were seen once. Comment on this clone: Antigen specificity is unknown.

The length of the CDR3 is 14 residues. Germline V gives CDR1 SGHRS, CDR2 YFSETQ. Deletions cut 3 bases from V and 6 bases from J, with 13 bases between. Study results and caveats: It was reported in a later analysis that an Asian-associated ancestry cluster showed fewer N-insertions than the roughly 670-donor mean.

The J gene is TRBJ1-5, the V gene TRBV5-1, with D perhaps TRBD1 (5 bases). Sequencing input: PBMCs. This clonotype originated in a woman aged 18-29 years in good health and CMV-seronegative. The CDR3 region is CASSSGSHGQPQHF. DNA for the CDR3: TGCGCCAGCAGCTCAGGGTCCCACGGTCAGCCCCAGCATTTT. The full variable domain, in which reference TRBV5-1 and TRBJ1-5 provide the parts outside the CDR3, is KAGVTQTPRYLIKTRGQQVTLSCSPISGHRSVSWYQQTPGQGLQFLFEYFSETQRNKGNFPGRFSGRQFSNSRSEMNVSTLELGDSALYLCASSSGSHGQPQHFGDGTRLSIL.